What follows are 3 T cell receptor beta chains derived from one specimen sequenced in a study of blood T cells in healthy people across ages. Next came a second PCR, run for about 7 to 12 cycles, which used a sample-barcoded 5' primer along with a J-beta primer mix. TCRdb ran MiXCR on the 5' RACE reads and lists one entry per CDR3 protein. The data contain about 640,000 distinct CDR3 sequences, 45% to 65% of them seen just once; the ten biggest clones take up over 35%. Sequencing input: blood. All receptors derive from a man in his sixties in good health.

About this clonotype itself: The conserved closing phenylalanine or tryptophan is absent in this CDR3, likely reflecting a read error. The rearrangement joins TRBV12-3 or TRBV12-4 to TRBJ2-3; D is uncertain. The CDR3 loop spans 15 amino acids. Between the trimmed V and J ends, which lost 7 bases and 4 bases, there was a span of 18 bases. The CDR3 loop is CASKWTRGMSDTQYS. Written as DNA, the CDR3 is TGTGCCAGCAAATGGACCAGAGGCATGTCAGATACGCAGTATTCT.

The chain links TRBV20-1 to TRBJ2-4; D may be TRBD1 (5 bases). The J call is doubtful: the DNA matches TRBJ2-7 better. Per the germline V gene, CDR1 is DFQATT and CDR2 is SNEGSKA (reference sequence). The CDR3 covers 13 residues. The CDR3 loop is CSARPGSSYEQYF. The CDR3 coding sequence is TGCAGTGCTAGGCCAGGGTCCTCCTACGAGCAGTACTTC.

The rearrangement joins TRBV12-3 or TRBV12-4 to TRBJ2-3, with TRBD2 matching over 10 bases. The junction had 10 bases not matched to a gene; V was cut back by 4 bases and J by 0 bases. The CDR3 is 18 residues long. DNA for the CDR3: TGTGCCAGCAGTTCCCCCTCTTCAGCGGGGGGGAGCACAGATACGCAGTATTTT. Translated, it gives CASSSPSSAGGSTDTQYF.